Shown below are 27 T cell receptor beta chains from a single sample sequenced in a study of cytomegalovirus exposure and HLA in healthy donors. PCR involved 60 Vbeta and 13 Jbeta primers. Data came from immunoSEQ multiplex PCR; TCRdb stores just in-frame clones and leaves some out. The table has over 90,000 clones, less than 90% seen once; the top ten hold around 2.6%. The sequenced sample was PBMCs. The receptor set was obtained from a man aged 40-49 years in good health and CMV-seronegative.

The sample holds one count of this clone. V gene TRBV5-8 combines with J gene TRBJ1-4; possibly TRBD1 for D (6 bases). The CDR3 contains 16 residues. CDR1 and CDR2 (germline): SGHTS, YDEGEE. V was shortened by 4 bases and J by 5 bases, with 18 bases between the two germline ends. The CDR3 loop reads CASSPQGIGRNEKLFF. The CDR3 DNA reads TGTGCCAGCAGCCCACAGGGTATCGGAAGGAATGAAAAACTGTTTTTT.

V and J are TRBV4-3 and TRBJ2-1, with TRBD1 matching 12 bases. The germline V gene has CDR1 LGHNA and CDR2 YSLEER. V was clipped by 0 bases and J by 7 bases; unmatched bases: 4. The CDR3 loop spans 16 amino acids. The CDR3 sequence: CASSQEGTGGWNEQFF. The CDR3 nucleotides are TGCGCCAGCAGCCAAGAGGGGACAGGGGGCTGGAATGAGCAGTTCTTC.

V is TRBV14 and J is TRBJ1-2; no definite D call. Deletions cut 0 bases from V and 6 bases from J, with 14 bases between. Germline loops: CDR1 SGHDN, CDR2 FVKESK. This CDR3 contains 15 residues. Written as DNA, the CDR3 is TGTGCCAGCAGCCAAGAAGGGAGGTTCTTTGATGGCTACACCTTC. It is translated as CASSQEGRFFDGYTF. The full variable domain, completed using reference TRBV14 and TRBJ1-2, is EAGVTQFPSHSVIEKGQTVTLRCDPISGHDNLYWYRRVMGKEIKFLLHFVKESKQDESGMPNNRFLAERTGGTYSTLKVQPAELEDSGVYFCASSQEGRFFDGYTFGSGTRLTVV.

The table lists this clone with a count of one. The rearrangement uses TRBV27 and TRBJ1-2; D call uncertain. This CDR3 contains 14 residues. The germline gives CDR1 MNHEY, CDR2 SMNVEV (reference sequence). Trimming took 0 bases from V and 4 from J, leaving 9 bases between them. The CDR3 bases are TGTGCCAGCAGTTTATCAGCCGGAGTCTATGGCTACACCTTC. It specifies CASSLSAGVYGYTF.

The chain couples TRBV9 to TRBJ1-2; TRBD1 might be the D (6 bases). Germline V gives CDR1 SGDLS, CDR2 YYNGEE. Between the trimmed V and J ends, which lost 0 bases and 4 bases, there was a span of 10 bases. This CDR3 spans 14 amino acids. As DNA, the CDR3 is TGTGCCAGCAGCGTAGCTCAGGGGAGCTATGGCTACACCTTC. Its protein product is CASSVAQGSYGYTF.

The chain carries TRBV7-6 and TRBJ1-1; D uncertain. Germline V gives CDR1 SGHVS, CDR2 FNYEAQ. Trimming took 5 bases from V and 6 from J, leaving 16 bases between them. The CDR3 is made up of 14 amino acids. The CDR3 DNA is TGTGCCAGCAGCGTATCGGGTGTTTCTTCTGAAGCTTTCTTT. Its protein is CASSVSGVSSEAFF.

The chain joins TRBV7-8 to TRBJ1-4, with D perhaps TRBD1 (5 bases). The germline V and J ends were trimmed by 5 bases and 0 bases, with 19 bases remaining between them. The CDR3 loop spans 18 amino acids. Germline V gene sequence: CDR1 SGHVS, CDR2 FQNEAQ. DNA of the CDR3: TGTGCCAGCAGCCCGGGACTGCTAAAGACTGCAACTAATGAAAAACTGTTTTTT. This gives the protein CASSPGLLKTATNEKLFF.

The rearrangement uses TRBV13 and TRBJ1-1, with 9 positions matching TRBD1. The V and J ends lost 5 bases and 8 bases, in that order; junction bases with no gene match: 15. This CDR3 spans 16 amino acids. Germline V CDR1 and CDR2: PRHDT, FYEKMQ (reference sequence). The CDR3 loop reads CASSPESLQGAWEAFF. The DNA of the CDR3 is TGTGCCAGCAGCCCAGAGAGCCTACAGGGGGCTTGGGAAGCTTTCTTT.

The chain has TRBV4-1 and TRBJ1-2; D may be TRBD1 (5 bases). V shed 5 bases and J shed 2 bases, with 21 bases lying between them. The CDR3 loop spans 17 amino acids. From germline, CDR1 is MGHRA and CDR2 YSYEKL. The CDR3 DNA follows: TGCGCCAGCAGCTCCCGGGGACTATACTCCTTAAACTATGGCTACACCTTC. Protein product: CASSSRGLYSLNYGYTF.

CDR3 in DNA: TGTGCCAGCAGCGTAGACCCTTGGGAGGCAGGGGGTAATGAAAAACTGTTTTTT. Translated: CASSVDPWEAGGNEKLFF. The chain joins TRBV9 to TRBJ1-4; 7 nucleotides align to TRBD1. There are 18 residues in the CDR3. Germline CDR1 is SGDLS and CDR2 is YYNGEE. Trimming cost V 0 bases and J 4 bases; bases outside gene matches: 12.

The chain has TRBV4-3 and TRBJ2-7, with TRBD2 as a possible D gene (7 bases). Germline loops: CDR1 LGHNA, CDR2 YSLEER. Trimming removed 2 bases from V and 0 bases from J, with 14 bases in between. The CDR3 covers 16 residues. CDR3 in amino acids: CASSQMAGASSYEQYF. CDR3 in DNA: TGCGCCAGCAGCCAAATGGCGGGGGCCAGCTCCTACGAGCAGTACTTC.

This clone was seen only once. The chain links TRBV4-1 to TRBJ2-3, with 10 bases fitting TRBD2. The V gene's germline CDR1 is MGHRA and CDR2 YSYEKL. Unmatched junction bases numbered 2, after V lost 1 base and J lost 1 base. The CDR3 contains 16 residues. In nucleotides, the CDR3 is TGCGCCAGCAGCCAAGCTCTAGCGGGGGGCACAGATACGCAGTATTTT. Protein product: CASSQALAGGTDTQYF.

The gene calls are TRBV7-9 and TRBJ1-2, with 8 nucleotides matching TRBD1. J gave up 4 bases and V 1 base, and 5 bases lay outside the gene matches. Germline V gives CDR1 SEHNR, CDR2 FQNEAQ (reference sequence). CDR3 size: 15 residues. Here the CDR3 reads CASSLGQGTVYGYTF. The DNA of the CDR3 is TGTGCCAGCAGCTTAGGACAGGGGACGGTCTATGGCTACACCTTC.

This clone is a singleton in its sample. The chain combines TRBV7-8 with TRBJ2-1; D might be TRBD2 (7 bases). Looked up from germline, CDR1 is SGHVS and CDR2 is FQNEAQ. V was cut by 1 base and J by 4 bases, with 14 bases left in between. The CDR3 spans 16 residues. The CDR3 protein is CASSLVRGAGYNEQFF. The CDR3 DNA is TGTGCCAGCAGCTTAGTTCGGGGGGCCGGTTACAATGAGCAGTTCTTC.

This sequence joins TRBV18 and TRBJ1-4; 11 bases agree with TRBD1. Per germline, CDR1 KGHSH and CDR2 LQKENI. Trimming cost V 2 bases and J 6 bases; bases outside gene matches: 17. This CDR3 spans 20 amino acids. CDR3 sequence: CASSPRRPGQGVIQYEKLFF. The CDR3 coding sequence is TGTGCCAGCTCACCAAGACGGCCGGGACAGGGGGTTATTCAGTATGAAAAACTGTTTTTT.

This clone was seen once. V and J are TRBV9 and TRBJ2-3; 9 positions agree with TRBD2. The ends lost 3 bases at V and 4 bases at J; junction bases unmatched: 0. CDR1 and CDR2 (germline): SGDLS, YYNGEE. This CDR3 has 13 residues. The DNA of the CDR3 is TGTGCCAGCAGCGGGACTAGCGCAGATACGCAGTATTTT. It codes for CASSGTSADTQYF.

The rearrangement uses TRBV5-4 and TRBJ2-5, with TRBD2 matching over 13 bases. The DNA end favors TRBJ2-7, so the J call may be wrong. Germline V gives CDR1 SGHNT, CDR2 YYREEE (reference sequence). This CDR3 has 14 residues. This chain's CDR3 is CASSFTSGGAEQYF. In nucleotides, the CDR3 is TGTGCCAGCAGCTTCACTAGCGGGGGGGCCGAGCAGTACTTC.

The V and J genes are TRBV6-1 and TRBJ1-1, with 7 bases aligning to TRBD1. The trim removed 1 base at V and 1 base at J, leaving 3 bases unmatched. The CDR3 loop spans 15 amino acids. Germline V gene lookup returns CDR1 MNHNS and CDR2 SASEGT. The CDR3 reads CASSEVPGGNTEAFF. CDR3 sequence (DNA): TGTGCCAGCAGTGAAGTTCCAGGGGGGAACACTGAAGCTTTCTTT.

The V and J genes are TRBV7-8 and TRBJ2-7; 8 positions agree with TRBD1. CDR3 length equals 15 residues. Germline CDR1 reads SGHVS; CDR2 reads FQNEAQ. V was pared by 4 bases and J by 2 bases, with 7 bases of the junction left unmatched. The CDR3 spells CASSSYRQGPYEQYF. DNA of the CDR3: TGTGCCAGCAGCTCCTATCGACAGGGGCCCTACGAGCAGTACTTC.

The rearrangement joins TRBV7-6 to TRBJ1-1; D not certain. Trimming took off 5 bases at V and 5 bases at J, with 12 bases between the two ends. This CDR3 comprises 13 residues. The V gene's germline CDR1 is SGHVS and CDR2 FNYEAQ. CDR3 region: CASSARQSTEAFF. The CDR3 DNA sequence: TGTGCCAGCAGCGCCCGACAATCGACTGAAGCTTTCTTT.

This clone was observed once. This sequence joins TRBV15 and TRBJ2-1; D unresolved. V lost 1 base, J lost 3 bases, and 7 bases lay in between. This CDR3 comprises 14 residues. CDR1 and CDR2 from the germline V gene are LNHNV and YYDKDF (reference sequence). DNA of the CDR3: TGTGCCACCAGCAGAGGGGCTAACTACAATGAGCAGTTCTTC. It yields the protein CATSRGANYNEQFF.

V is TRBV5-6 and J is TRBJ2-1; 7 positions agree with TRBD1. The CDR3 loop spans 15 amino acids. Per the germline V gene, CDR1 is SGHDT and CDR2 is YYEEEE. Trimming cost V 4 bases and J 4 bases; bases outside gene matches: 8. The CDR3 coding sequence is TGTGCCAGCAGCAACCGGGACAGAGAATACAATGAGCAGTTCTTC. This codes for CASSNRDREYNEQFF. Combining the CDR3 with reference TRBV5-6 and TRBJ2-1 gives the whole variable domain DAGVTQSPTHLIKTRGQQVTLRCSPKSGHDTVSWYQQALGQGPQFIFQYYEEEERQRGNFPDRFSGHQFPNYSSELNVNALLLGDSALYLCASSNRDREYNEQFFGPGTRLTVL.

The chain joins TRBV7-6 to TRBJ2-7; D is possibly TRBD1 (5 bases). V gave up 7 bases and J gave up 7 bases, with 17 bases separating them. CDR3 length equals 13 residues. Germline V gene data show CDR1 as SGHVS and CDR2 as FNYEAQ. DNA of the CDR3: TGTGCCAGCACCCTAGGGGATCCGCGGGAGCAGTACTTC. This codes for CASTLGDPREQYF.

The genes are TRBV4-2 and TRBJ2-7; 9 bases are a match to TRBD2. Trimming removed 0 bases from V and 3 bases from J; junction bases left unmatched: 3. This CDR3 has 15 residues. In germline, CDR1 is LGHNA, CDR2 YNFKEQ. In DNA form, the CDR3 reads TGTGCCAGCAGCCAAGATTCTAGCGGGGACTACGAGCAGTACTTC. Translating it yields CASSQDSSGDYEQYF.

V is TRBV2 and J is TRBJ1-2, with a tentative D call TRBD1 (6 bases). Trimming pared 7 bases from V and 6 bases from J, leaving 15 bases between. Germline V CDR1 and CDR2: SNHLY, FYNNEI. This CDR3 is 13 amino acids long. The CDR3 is CASISGGEDGYTF. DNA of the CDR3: TGTGCCAGCATTTCGGGGGGCGAGGATGGCTACACCTTC.

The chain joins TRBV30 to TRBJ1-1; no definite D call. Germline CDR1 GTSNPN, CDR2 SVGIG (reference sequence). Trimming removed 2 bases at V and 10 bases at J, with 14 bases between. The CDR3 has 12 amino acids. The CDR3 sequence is CAWSPYSSSAFF. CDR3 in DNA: TGTGCCTGGAGTCCTTACAGCAGTTCAGCTTTCTTT. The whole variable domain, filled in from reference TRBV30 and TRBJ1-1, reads SQTIHQWPATLVQPVGSPLSLECTVEGTSNPNLYWYRQAAGRGLQLLFYSVGIGQISSEVPQNLSASRPQDRQFILSSKKLLLSDSGFYLCAWSPYSSSAFFGQGTRLTVV.

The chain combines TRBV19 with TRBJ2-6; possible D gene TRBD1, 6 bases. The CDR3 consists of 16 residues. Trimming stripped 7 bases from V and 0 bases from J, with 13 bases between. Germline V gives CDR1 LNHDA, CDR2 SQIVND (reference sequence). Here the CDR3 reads CASKYTGSSGANVLTF. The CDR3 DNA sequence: TGTGCCAGTAAATATACAGGGAGCTCTGGGGCCAACGTCCTGACTTTC.